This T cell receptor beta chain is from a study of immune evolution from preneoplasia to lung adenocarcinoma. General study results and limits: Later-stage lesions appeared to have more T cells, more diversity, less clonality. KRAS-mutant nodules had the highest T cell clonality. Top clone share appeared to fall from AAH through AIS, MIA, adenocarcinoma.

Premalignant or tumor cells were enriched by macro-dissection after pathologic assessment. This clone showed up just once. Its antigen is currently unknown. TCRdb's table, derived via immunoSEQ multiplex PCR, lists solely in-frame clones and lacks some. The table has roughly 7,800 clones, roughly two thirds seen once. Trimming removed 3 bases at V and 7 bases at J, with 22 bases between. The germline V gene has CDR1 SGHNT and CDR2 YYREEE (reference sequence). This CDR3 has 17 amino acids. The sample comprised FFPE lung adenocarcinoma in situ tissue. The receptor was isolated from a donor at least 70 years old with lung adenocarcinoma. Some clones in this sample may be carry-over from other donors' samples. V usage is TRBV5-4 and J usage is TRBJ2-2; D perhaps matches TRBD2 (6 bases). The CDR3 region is CASSSPTGGAQVGELFF. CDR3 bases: TGTGCCAGCAGCTCCCCGACTGGCGGGGCCCAGGTCGGGGAGCTGTTTTTT.